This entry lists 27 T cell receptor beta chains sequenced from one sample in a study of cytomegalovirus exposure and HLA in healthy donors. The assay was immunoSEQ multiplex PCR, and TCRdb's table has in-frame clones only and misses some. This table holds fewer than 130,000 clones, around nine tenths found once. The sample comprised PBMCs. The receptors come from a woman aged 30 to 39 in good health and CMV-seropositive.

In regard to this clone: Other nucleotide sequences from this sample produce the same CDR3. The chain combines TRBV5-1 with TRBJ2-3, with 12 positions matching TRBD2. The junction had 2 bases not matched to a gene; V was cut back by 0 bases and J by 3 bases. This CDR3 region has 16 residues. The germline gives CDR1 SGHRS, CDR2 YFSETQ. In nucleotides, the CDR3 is TGCGCCAGCAGCTTGGGGCTAGCGGGGGGGACAGATACGCAGTATTTT. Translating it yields CASSLGLAGGTDTQYF.

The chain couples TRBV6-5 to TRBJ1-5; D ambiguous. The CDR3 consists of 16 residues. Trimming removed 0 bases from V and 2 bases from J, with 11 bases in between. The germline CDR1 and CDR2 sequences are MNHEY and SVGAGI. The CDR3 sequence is CASSYSPPQGNQPQHF. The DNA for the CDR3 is TGTGCCAGCAGTTACTCCCCTCCGCAGGGCAATCAGCCCCAGCATTTT.

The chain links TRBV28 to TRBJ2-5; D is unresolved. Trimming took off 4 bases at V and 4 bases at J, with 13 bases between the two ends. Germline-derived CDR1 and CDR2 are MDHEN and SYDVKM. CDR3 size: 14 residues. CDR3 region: CASSSLVPPETQYF. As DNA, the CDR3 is TGTGCCAGCAGTTCACTCGTGCCCCCAGAGACCCAGTACTTC.

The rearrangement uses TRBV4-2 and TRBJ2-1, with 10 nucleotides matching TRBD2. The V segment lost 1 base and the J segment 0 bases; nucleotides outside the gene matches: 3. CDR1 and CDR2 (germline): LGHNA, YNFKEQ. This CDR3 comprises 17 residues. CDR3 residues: CASSQAGLASSYNEQFF. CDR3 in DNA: TGTGCCAGCAGCCAAGCGGGACTAGCGAGCTCCTACAATGAGCAGTTCTTC.

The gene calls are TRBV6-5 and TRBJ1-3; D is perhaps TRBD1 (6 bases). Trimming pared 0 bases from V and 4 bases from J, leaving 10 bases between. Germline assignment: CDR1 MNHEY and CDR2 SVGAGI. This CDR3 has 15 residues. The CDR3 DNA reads TGTGCCAGCAGTTACTCGTCAGGGGCCGGAAACACCATATATTTT. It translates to CASSYSSGAGNTIYF.

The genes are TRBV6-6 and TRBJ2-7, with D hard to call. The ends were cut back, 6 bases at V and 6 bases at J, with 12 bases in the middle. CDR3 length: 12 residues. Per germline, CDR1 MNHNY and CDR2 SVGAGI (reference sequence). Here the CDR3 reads CASSYEGGEQYF. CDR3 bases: TGTGCCAGCAGCTACGAAGGCGGCGAGCAGTACTTC.

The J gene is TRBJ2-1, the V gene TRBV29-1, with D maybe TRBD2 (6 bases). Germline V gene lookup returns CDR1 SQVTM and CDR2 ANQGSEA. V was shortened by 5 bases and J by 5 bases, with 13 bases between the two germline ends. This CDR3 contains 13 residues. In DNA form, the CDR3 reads TGCAGCGTTCGGAGGGGTGCGAACAATGAGCAGTTCTTC. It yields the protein CSVRRGANNEQFF.

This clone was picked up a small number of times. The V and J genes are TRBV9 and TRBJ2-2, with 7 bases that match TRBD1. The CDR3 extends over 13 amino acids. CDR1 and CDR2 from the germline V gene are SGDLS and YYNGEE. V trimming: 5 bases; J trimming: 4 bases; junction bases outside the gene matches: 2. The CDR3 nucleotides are TGTGCCAGCAGAGGGGGCCTCACCGGGGAGCTGTTTTTT. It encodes CASRGGLTGELFF.

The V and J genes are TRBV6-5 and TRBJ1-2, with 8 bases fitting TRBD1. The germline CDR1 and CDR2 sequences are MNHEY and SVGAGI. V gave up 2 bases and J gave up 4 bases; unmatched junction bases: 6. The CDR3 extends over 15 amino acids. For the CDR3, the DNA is TGTGCCAGCAGTTACACTCCTGACAGGGGCTATGGCTACACCTTC. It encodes CASSYTPDRGYGYTF.

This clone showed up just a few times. The CDR3 DNA follows: TGTGCCAGCAGCGTTTCCGTTTGGGCCTATGGCTACACCTTC. Encoded protein: CASSVSVWAYGYTF. The rearrangement joins TRBV9 to TRBJ1-2; D gene ambiguous. Germline V lookup: CDR1 SGDLS, CDR2 YYNGEE. Trimming removed 2 bases from V and 4 bases from J, with 12 bases in between. The CDR3 is made up of 14 amino acids. The entire variable domain, with the rest obtained from reference TRBV9 and TRBJ1-2, is as follows: DSGVTQTPKHLITATGQRVTLRCSPRSGDLSVYWYQQSLDQGLQFLIQYYNGEERAKGNILERFSAQQFPDLHSELNLSSLELGDSALYFCASSVSVWAYGYTFGSGTRLTVV.

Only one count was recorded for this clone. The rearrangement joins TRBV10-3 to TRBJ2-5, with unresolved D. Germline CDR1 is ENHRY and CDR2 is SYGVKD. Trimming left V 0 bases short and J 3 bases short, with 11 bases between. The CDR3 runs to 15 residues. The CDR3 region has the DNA TGTGCCATCAGTGAGTCCCTAAGGAGAGAAGAGACCCAGTACTTC. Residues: CAISESLRREETQYF.

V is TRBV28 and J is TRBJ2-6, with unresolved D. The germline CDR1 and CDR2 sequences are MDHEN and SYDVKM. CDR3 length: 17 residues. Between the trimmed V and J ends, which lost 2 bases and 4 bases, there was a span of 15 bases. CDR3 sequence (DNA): TGTGCCAGCAGTTTAGCAAGCTGGGCAAGAGGGGCCAACGTCCTGACTTTC. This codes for CASSLASWARGANVLTF. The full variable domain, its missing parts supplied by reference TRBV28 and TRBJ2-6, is DVKVTQSSRYLVKRTGEKVFLECVQDMDHENMFWYRQDPGLGLRLIYFSYDVKMKEKGDIPEGYSVSREKKERFSLILESASTNQTSMYLCASSLASWARGANVLTFGAGSRLTVL.

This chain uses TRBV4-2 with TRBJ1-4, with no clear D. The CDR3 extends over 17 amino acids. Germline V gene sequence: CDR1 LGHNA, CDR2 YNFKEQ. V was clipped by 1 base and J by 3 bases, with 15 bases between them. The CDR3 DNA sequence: TGTGCCAGCAGCCAAGCCCCGTCGGGGTCAGCTAATGAAAAACTGTTTTTT. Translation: CASSQAPSGSANEKLFF.

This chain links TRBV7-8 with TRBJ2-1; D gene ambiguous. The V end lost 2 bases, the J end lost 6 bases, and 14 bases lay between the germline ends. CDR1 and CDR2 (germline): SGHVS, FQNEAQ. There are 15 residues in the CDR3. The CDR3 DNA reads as TGTGCCAGCAGCTTAATCCTAGTGACCTTCAATGAGCAGTTCTTC. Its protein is CASSLILVTFNEQFF.

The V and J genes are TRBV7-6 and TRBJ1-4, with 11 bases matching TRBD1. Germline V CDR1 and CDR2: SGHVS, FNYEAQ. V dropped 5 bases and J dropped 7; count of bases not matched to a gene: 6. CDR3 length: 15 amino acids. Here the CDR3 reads CASSLLGTGGEKLFF. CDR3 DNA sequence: TGTGCCAGCAGCCTGCTGGGGACAGGGGGTGAAAAACTGTTTTTT.

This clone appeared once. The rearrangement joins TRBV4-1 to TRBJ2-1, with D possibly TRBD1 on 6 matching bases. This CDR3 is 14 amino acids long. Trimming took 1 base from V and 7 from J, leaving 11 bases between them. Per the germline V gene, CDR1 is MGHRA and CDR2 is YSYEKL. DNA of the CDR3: TGCGCCAGCAGCCAAGGACAGGATGGGAATGAGCAGTTCTTC. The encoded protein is CASSQGQDGNEQFF.

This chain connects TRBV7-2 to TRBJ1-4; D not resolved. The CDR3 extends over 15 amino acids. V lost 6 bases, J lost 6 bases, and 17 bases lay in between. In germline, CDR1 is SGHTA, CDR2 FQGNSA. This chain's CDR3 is CASRKTGIVDEKLFF. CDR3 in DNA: TGTGCCAGCAGGAAGACGGGGATCGTGGATGAAAAACTGTTTTTT.

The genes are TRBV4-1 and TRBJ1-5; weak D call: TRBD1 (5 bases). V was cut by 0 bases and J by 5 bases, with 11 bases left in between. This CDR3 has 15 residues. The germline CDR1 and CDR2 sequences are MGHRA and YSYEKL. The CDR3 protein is CASSQDRQGDQPQHF. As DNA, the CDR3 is TGCGCCAGCAGCCAAGATCGGCAGGGCGATCAGCCCCAGCATTTT.

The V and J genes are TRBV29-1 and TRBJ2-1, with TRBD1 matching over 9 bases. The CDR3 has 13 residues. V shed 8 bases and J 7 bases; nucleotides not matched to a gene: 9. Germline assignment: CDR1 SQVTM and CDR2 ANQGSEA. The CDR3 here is CSLGQGRYNEQFF. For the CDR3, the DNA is TGCAGCCTGGGACAGGGTCGGTATAATGAGCAGTTCTTC.

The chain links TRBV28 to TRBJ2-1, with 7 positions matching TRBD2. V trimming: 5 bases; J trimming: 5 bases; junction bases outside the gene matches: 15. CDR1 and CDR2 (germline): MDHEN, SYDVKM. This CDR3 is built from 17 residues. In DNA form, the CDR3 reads TGTGCCAGCAGTCCACGTCTAGCGGCCAACCCCAACAATGAGCAGTTCTTC. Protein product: CASSPRLAANPNNEQFF.

The CDR3 DNA sequence: TGTGCCAGTAGACAATCAGGGGAAGGCAATCAGCCCCAGCATTTT. Residues: CASRQSGEGNQPQHF. This chain uses TRBV19 with TRBJ1-5, with a tentative D call TRBD1 (6 bases). The CDR3 length is 15 residues. The ends were cut back, 6 bases at V and 2 bases at J, with 14 bases in the middle. Germline V gene sequence: CDR1 LNHDA, CDR2 SQIVND (reference sequence). The entire variable domain, with the rest obtained from reference TRBV19 and TRBJ1-5, is as follows: DGGITQSPKYLFRKEGQNVTLSCEQNLNHDAMYWYRQDPGQGLRLIYYSQIVNDFQKGDIAEGYSVSREKKESFPLTVTSAQKNPTAFYLCASRQSGEGNQPQHFGDGTRLSIL.

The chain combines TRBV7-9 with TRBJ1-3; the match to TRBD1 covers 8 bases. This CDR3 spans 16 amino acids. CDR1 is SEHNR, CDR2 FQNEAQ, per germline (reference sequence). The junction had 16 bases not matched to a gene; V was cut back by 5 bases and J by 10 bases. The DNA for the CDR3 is TGTGCCAGCAGCACTAATCACGGGACAGGCGAAATTACCATATATTTT. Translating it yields CASSTNHGTGEITIYF.

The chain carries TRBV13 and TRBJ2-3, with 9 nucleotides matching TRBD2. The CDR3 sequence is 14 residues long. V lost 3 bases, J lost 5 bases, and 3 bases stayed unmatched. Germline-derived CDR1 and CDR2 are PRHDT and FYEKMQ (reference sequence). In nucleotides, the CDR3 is TGTGCCAGCAGCTTTAGCGGGGGCATAGATACGCAGTATTTT. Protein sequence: CASSFSGGIDTQYF. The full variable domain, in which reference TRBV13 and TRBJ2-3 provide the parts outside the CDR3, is AAGVIQSPRHLIKEKRETATLKCYPIPRHDTVYWYQQGPGQDPQFLISFYEKMQSDKGSIPDRFSAQQFSDYHSELNMSSLELGDSALYFCASSFSGGIDTQYFGPGTRLTVL.

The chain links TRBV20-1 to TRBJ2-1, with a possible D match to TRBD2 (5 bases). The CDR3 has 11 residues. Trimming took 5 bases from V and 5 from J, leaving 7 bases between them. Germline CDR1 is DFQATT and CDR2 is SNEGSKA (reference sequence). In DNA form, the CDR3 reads TGCAGTGCTCGGACTCACAATGAGCAGTTCTTC. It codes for CSARTHNEQFF.

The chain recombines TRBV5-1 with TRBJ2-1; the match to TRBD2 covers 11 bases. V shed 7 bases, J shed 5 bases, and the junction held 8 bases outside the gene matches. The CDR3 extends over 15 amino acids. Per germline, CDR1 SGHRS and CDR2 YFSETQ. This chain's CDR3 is CASRGGTSGDNEQFF. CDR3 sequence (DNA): TGCGCCAGCCGAGGCGGGACTAGCGGTGACAATGAGCAGTTCTTC.

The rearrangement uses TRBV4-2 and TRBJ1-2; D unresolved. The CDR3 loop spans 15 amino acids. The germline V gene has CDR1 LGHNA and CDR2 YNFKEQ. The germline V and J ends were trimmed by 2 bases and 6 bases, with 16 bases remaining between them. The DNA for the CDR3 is TGTGCCAGCAGCCAATCTCAGGAGGGCTATAATGGCTACACCTTC. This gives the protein CASSQSQEGYNGYTF.

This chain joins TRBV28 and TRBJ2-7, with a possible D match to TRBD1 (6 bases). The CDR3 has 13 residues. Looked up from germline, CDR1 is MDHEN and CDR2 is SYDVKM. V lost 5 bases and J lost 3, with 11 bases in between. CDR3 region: CASSPGTLYEQYF. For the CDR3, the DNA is TGTGCCAGCAGTCCCGGGACACTCTACGAGCAGTACTTC.